Sequencing of this T cell receptor (beta chain) was carried out in a study of cytomegalovirus exposure and HLA in healthy donors listed by TCRdb under 2017. At the level of the whole study: An earlier analysis of roughly 610 of the donors reported 276 Gb of sequence data and 90 million to 120 million unique TCR beta sequences obtained from about 180 million T cells. Approximately 300 gigabases of sequencing data and 70 million to 95 million unique TCR sequences made up an early release that covered fewer than 650 HLA-typed donors. Of the 350 to 400 genotyped donors, about 84% fell in the genetic ancestry cluster associated with self-reported Caucasian donors. The aim of the study was to test whether cataloging public T cell receptors could identify signatures of past pathogen exposure. The study used immunosequencing to profile the T cell repertoires of 666 subjects and linked those repertoires to cytomegalovirus serostatus. A separate validation cohort of roughly 110 different subjects was used in addition to the approximately 700-subject first cohort. To predict cytomegalovirus infection status, the study brought together high-throughput TCR immunosequencing, statistical association of individual TCRs with disease status, and machine learning. A later analysis re-analyzed previously published TCR beta repertoires from about 600 donors and added high-resolution HLA genotyping to study TCR occurrence patterns. The later analysis used no new phenotypic data to find candidate immune exposures, relying instead on TCR beta sequences and their occurrence across donors. In an earlier analysis of 500 to 650 of the donors, high-throughput TCR beta sequencing was used to judge whether each TCR beta V gene segment behaved as functional or pseudogenic. Donor age, sex, ethnicity and CMV serostatus were compiled alongside the repertoire data. A later genetic analysis used genome-wide SNP genotypes for about 60% of the 666 donors, treating that subset as a discovery cohort. All discovery cohort repertoires had been generated on a single sequencing platform. Class I and class II HLA loci were covered by the typing at four-digit resolution. The number of typed donors differed by locus: 629-630 for A, B, C, DRB1 and DQB1; about 520 for DQA1; around 610 for DPA1; and roughly 450 for DPB1. Four to six DR-DQ haplotypes were handled as single units for association and clustering, since linkage in the cohort was strong. Across approximately 400 genotyped donors of the cohort, an average of 235,054 unique TCR beta nucleotide sequences per donor were sequenced, and roughly 18% of those sequences were non-productive. Study-level results and caveats: A group of highly shared sequence variants was considered likely to be a technical artifact of the sequencing pipeline. Linkage disequilibrium might explain the correlated functional status among segregating V segments, but an unknown experimental factor could not be excluded. Across donors, most TCR sequences were observed very rarely, whereas some public TCRs were present in many individuals. Specific HLA alleles were associated with 16,951 TCR beta sequences at a false discovery rate of 0.05 in a later analysis. A further reported finding was that TCR beta sequences accurately predicted the HLA-A and HLA-B alleles for most subjects in the first cohort. A later analysis found that HLA-associated TCR beta chains were more clonally expanded and had lower generation probabilities than equally common non-associated chains. Presence/absence analyses assumed roughly uniform sequencing depth across donors, an assumption that may not hold. This cohort had only TCR beta chains sequenced, and the lack of alpha or paired-chain data limited which features could be detected. Three of the identified cytomegalovirus-associated TCR beta chains were confirmed in vitro to be specific for cytomegalovirus antigens. An earlier analysis of approximately 500 of the donors showed that most TCR beta V segments appeared in productive rearrangements either about 90% or about 30% of the time, which broadly matched IMGT annotations. Some IMGT-functional V segments, including TRBV6-2 and TRBV6-3, could not be distinguished by the 87-base-pair reads and were therefore excluded. Over 15 rarely observed V segments, including chromosome 9 orphons, were excluded from the earlier analysis of several hundred of the donors because counts were too low. According to a later analysis, most CMV-associated TCR beta chains appeared to be HLA-restricted, and the HLA associations seemed to be driven largely by CMV exposure. When HLA alleles, especially DR and DQ, strongly co-occurred, attributing TCR associations to individual alleles was difficult. CMV serostatus was the only immune exposure information available for the cohort. The classifier was reported to diagnose cytomegalovirus status with high specificity and sensitivity in both the original cohort and the validation cohort. According to a later analysis, parvovirus B19, influenza, CMV and Epstein-Barr virus appeared linked to several top co-occurrence clusters. V-gene and J-gene trimming of TCR beta chains was associated with a missense DCLRE1C variant in a later genetic analysis, and the association was replicated in an independent cohort. According to a later genetic analysis, donors in an Asian-associated ancestry cluster had fewer N-insertions in productive TCRs than the approximately 700-donor mean. A later analysis found that TCR association rates varied across HLA loci, with DRB1 alleles showing the most associated TCRs and HLA-C alleles the fewest. The authors suggested that the approach could potentially be generalized to other disease states and immunological phenotypes. In the study, some 180 TCR beta chains were listed as associated with cytomegalovirus. Because some donors lacked HLA typing at each locus, the association tests relied only on the typed subset.

Its CDR3 holds 17 amino acids, cysteine through phenylalanine. Just the 51-base CDR3 DNA is kept, in frame starting at base 1. V is pruned by 0 bases and J by 2 bases, leaving 6 bases of the junction without a gene match. From a lookup of the germline V gene, CDR1 and CDR2 are MRHNA and SNTAGT. The library was built by means of the immunoSEQ multiplex PCR assay. The multiplex PCR relied on a mix of 60 forward primers for TCR Vbeta segments and 13 reverse primers for TCR Jbeta segments. Amplification of the CDR3 region of rearranged TCR beta genes was performed with a multiplex PCR assay on genomic DNA. On the Illumina HiSeq System, the amplified TCR beta libraries were sequenced as 87-base-pair reads. As for the original processing: In a later analysis, some 80 million unique TCR beta chains were counted across the 650 to 700 repertoires, and roughly 10 million of these chains were shared by at least two donors. Raw reads were error-corrected and collapsed into unique sequences by a nearest-neighbor algorithm in which closely related sequences were merged to remove PCR and sequencing errors. CDR3 sequences were aligned to IMGT reference sequences to assign V, D and J gene segments. Each retained sequence needed at least a six-nucleotide match to both a V gene segment and a J gene segment. A rearrangement was called productive if the CDR3 had no stop codons and remained in frame with V and J, and every other rearrangement was called non-productive. Following IMGT convention, CDR3 was defined as the stretch from the second conserved V-encoded cysteine to the conserved J-encoded phenylalanine. In an earlier analysis of approximately 590 of the donors, sequences lacking an unambiguous match to a single V gene segment were excluded. An earlier analysis of several hundred of the donors called V segments functional above 56.7% productive rearrangements and segregating when the between-donor standard deviation exceeded 5%. A statistical classification framework was built for diagnosing cytomegalovirus status from the catalog of TCR beta chain sequences. V and J gene assignment, in a later analysis, came from comparing TCR nucleotide sequences with IMGT/GENE-DB human TR gene sequences. In a later analysis, CDR3 sequences and most-parsimonious VDJ recombination scenarios were assigned using the TCRdist pipeline. In a later analysis, each TCR beta chain was defined by its CDR3 amino acid sequence together with its V-gene family, and reads lacking a unique V-gene family were excluded. In a later analysis, 450 to 600 highly shared, low-generation-probability nucleotide sequences were removed to address suspected cross-contamination and a sequencing artifact. A later analysis calculated a clonal expansion index for each public chain from normalized within-repertoire ranks of inferred template counts. A later analysis computed generation probabilities with a VDJ recombination model fitted to out-of-frame rearrangements, and checked the results against IGoR. In a later analysis, hypergeometric tests were used to score TCR-TCR, TCR-HLA and TCR-CMV co-occurrence, with a repertoire-size bias correction applied to TCR pairs. To estimate false discovery rates, a later analysis permuted the HLA or CMV assignments 20 times. A later analysis grouped co-occurring TCRs with DBSCAN, adding TCRdist sequence similarity when clustering within HLA-allele-positive subsets. Repertoires with fewer than 30,000 or more than 120,000 public chains were left out of co-occurrence clustering, as were about 5 repertoires with anomalous nucleotide sharing. TCRdb mirrors the immuneACCESS table, restricted to in-frame sequences. Some clones are absent from its copies; in checked studies, under half trace to an unresolved V gene, and the reason for the others is unknown. V and J calls plus clone size are reproduced from that table; the DNA served to infer D and trimming. This sample gives more than 85,000 clones in total; less than 80% of them show up just once. In total, the top ten clones hold 2% to 2.5% of the sample.

Remarks on this clone: The clone's antigen remains unknown. Base quality data are lacking; no much larger clone is found one base away.

The cohort comprised 710 or so healthy bone marrow donors. All cohort members were sampled while nominally healthy, although unrecorded immune exposures were likely present. The donor tested CMV seronegative, placing the donor among the 300 to 400 seronegative members of the cohort. Every donor gave a peripheral blood sample, and the peripheral blood mononuclear cells from that sample were used for TCR beta sequencing. The Qiagen DNeasy Blood Extraction Kit was used to extract genomic DNA from the blood cell samples. This chain joins TRBV6-4 to TRBJ2-3, with TRBD2 matching 9 junction bases. The specimen sequenced was PBMCs. This clonotype was obtained from a man between 40 and 49 years old in good health and CMV-seronegative. DNA sequence: TGTGCCAGCAGTGACTCGAAGCGGGGGGCCGACACAGATACGCAGTATTTT. Its translation is CASSDSKRGADTDTQYF.